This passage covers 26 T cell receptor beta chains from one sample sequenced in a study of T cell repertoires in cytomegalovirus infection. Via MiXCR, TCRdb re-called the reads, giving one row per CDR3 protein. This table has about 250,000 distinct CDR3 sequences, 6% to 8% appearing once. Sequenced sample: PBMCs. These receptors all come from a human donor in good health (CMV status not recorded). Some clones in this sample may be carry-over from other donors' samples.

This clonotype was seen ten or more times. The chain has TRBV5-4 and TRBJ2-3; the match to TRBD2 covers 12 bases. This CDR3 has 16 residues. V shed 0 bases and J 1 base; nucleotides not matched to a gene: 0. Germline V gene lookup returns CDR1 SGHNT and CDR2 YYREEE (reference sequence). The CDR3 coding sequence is TGTGCCAGCAGCTTGGGGACTAGCGGGGGCACAGATACGCAGTATTTT. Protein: CASSLGTSGGTDTQYF.

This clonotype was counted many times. The CDR3 is CASRATGGTNQPQHF. The CDR3 coding sequence is TGTGCCAGCAGGGCGACAGGGGGTACAAATCAGCCCCAGCATTTT. The chain joins TRBV6-4 to TRBJ1-5; 9 bases are shared with TRBD1. The germline gives CDR1 MRHNA, CDR2 SNTAGT. CDR3 length equals 15 residues. J gave up 4 bases and V 6 bases, and 7 bases lay outside the gene matches.

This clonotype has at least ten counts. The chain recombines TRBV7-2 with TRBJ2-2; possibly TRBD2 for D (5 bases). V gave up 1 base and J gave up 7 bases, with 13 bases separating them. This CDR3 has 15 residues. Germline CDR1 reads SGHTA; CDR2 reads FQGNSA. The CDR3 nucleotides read TGTGCCAGCAGCTTAGTGGCCGCGGAGGACGGGGAGCTGTTTTTT. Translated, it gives CASSLVAAEDGELFF.

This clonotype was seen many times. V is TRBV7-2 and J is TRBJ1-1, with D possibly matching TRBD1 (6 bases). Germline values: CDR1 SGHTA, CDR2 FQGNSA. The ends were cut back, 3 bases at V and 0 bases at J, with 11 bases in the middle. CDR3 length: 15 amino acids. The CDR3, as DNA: TGTGCCAGCAGCTTCCAGACAGGTTTGAACACTGAAGCTTTCTTT. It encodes CASSFQTGLNTEAFF.

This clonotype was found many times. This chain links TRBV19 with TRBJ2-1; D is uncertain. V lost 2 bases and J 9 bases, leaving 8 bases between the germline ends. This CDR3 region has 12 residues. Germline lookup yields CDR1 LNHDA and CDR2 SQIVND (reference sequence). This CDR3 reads CASSIRAGEQFF. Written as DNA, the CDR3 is TGTGCCAGTAGTATAAGGGCAGGTGAGCAGTTCTTC.

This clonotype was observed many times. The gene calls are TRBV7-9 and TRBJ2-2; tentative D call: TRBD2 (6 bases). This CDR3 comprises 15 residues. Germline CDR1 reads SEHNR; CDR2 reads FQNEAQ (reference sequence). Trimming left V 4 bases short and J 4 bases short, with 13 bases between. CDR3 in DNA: TGTGCCAGCAGCTCCTTTTTCGGGGGCACCGGGGAGCTGTTTTTT. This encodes CASSSFFGGTGELFF.

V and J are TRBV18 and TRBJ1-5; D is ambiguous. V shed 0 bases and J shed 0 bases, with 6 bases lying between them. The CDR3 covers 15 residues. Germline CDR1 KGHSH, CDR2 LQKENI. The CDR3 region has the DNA TGTGCCAGCTCACCACCCGGCAATAGCAATCAGCCCCAGCATTTT. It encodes CASSPPGNSNQPQHF.

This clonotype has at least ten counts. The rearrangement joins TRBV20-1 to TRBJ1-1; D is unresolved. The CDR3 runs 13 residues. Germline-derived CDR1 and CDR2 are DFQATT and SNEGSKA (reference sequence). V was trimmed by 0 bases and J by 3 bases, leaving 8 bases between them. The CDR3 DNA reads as TGCAGTGCTAGAGATCCTGGAGACACTGAAGCTTTCTTT. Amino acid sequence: CSARDPGDTEAFF.

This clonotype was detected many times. CDR3 in amino acids: CASSYDREKLFF. CDR3 in DNA: TGTGCCAGCAGCTACGACAGGGAAAAACTGTTTTTT. The genes are TRBV7-6 and TRBJ1-4, with D tentatively TRBD1 (6 bases). In germline, CDR1 is SGHVS, CDR2 FNYEAQ. Trimming stripped 4 bases from V and 8 bases from J, with 8 bases between. The CDR3 runs 12 residues.

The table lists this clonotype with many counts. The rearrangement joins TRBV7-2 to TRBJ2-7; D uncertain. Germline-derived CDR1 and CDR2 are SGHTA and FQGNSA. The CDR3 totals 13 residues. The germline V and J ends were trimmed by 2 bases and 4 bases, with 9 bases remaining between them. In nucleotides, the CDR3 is TGTGCCAGCAGCTTACAGACTGGTTACGAGCAGTACTTC. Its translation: CASSLQTGYEQYF.

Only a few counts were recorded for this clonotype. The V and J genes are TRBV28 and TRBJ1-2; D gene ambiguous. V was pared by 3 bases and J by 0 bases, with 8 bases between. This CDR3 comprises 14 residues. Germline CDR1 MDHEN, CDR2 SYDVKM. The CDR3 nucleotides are TGTGCCAGCAGTTTCCAGAGTTCTAACTATGGCTACACCTTC. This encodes CASSFQSSNYGYTF.

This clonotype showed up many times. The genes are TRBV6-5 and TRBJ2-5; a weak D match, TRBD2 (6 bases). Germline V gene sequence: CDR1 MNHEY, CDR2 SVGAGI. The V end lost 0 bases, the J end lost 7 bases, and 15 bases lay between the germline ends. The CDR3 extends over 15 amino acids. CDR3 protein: CASSYSKPTGRTQYF. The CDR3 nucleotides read TGTGCCAGCAGTTACTCGAAGCCTACCGGGAGGACCCAGTACTTC.

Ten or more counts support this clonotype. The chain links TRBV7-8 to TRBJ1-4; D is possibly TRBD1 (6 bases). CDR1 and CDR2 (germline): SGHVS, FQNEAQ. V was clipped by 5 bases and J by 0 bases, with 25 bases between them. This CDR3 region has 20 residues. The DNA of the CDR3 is TGTGCCAGCAGCCTCTATGGGACACCTACGGGGGGTTCAACTAATGAAAAACTGTTTTTT. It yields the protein CASSLYGTPTGGSTNEKLFF.

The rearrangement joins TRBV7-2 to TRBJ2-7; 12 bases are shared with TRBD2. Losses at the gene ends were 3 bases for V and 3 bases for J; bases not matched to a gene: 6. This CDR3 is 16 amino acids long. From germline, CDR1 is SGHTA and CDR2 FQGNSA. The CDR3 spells CASSLMQTSGSYEQYF. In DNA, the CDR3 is TGTGCCAGCAGCTTGATGCAGACTAGCGGGAGCTACGAGCAGTACTTC.

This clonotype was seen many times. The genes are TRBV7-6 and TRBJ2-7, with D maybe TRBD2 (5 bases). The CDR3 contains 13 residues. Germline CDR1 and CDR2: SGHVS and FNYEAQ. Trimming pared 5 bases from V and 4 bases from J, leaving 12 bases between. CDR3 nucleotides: TGTGCCAGCAGCCCGCAGTCGGGGTACGAGCAGTACTTC. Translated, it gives CASSPQSGYEQYF.

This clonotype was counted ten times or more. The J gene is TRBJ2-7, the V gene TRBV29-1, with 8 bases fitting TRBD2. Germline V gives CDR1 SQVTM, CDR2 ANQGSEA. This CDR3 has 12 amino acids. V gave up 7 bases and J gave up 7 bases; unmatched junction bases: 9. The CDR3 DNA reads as TGCAGCGCAGGCGGGGTAGCGGGGGAGCAGTACTTC. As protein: CSAGGVAGEQYF.

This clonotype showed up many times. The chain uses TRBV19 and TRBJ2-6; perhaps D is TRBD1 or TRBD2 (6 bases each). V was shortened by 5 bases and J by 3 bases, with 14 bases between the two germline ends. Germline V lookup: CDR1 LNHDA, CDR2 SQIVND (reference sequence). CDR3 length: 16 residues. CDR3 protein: CASSESGAIGANVLTF. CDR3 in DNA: TGTGCCAGTAGTGAATCGGGGGCTATTGGGGCCAACGTCCTGACTTTC.

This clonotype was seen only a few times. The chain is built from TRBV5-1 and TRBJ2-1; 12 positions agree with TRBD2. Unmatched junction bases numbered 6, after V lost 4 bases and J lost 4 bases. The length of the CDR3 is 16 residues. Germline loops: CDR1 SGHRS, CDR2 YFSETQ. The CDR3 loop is CASSIGTSGLYNEQFF. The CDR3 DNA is TGCGCCAGCAGCATTGGGACTAGCGGGTTATACAATGAGCAGTTCTTC. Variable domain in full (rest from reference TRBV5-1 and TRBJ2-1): KAGVTQTPRYLIKTRGQQVTLSCSPISGHRSVSWYQQTPGQGLQFLFEYFSETQRNKGNFPGRFSGRQFSNSRSEMNVSTLELGDSALYLCASSIGTSGLYNEQFFGPGTRLTVL.

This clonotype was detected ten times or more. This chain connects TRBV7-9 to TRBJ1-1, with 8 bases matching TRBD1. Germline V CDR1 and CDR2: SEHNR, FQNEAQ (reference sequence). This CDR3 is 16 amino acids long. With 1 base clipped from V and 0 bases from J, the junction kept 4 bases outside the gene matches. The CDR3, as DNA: TGTGCCAGCAGCTTAGGGCCGGACAGGGTGAACACTGAAGCTTTCTTT. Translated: CASSLGPDRVNTEAFF.

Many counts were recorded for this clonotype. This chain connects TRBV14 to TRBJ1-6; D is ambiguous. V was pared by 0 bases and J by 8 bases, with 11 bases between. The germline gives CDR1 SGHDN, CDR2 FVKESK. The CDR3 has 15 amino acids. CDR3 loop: CASSQDGQSYSPLHF. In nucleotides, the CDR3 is TGTGCCAGCAGCCAAGATGGGCAGAGTTATTCACCCCTCCACTTT.

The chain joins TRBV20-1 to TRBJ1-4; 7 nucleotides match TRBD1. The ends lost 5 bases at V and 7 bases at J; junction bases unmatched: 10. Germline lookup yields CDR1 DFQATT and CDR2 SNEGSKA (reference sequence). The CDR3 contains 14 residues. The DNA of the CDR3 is TGCAGTGCTCGGGGCCGGGACAGAACTGAAAAACTGTTTTTT. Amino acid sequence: CSARGRDRTEKLFF.

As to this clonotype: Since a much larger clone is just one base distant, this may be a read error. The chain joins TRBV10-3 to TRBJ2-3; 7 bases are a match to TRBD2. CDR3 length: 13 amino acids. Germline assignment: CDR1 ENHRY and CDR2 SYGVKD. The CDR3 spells CATTSDSTDAQYF. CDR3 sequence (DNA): TGTGCCACAACTAGCGATAGCACAGATGCGCAGTATTTT.

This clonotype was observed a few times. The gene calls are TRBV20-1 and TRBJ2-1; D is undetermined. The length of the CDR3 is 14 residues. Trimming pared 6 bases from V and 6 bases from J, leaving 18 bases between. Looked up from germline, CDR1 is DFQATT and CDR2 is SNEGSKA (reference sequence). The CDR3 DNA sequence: TGCAGTGCGGCGGACCCCCGGAGAGGCAATGAGCAGTTCTTC. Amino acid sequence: CSAADPRRGNEQFF.

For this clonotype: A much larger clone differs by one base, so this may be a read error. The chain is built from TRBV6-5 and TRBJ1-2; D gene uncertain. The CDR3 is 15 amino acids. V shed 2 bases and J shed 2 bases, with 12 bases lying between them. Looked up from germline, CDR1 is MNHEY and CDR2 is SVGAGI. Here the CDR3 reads CASSYNPSSNYGYTF. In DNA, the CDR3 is TGTGCCAGCAGTTACAATCCCTCAAGCAACTATGGCTACACCTTC.

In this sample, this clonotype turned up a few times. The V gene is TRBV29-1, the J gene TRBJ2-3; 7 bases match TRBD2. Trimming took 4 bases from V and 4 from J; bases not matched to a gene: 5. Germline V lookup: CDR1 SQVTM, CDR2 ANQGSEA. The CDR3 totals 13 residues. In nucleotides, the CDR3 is TGCAGCGTTGGTCCCGCGGGGGCAGATACGCAGTATTTT. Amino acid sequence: CSVGPAGADTQYF.

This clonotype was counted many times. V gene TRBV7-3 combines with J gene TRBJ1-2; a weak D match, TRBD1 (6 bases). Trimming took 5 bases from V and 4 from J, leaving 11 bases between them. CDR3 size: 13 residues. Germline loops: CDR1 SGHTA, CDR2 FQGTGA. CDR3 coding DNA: TGTGCCAGCAGCCCCGACAGGACCTATGGCTACACCTTC. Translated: CASSPDRTYGYTF.